Here is one T cell receptor (beta chain) with its context. The sample belongs to a study of blood T cell repertoires in COVID-19. The data were produced by immunoSEQ multiplex PCR, yet TCRdb's version contains in-frame clones alone and is incomplete. The data show tens of thousands of clones, about three quarters seen once. With V trimmed by 3 bases and J by 5 bases, 11 bases remained unmatched. CDR1 is KGHSH and CDR2 is LQKENI in the germline V gene. The CDR3 is 17 amino acids. This clonotype was obtained from a human donor with active or convalescent COVID-19. The donor label of this sample is uncertain. Sequencing input: peripheral blood. This chain uses TRBV18 with TRBJ2-2, with 8 nucleotides matching TRBD1. The DNA of the CDR3 is TGTGCCAGCTCACCGAGACCGGGACAGGTCCGGACCGGGGAGCTGTTTTTT. Its protein product is CASSPRPGQVRTGELFF. The whole variable domain, remainder taken from reference TRBV18 and TRBJ2-2, is NAGVMQNPRHLVRRRGQEARLRCSPMKGHSHVYWYRQLPEEGLKFMVYLQKENIIDESGMPKERFSAEFPKEGPSILRIQQVVRGDSAAYFCASSPRPGQVRTGELFFGEGSRLTVL.